This T cell receptor (beta chain) was sequenced in a study of high-grade serous ovarian cancer treatment subgroups. Points from the study as a whole: Spatial context was lost because tumors were sequenced in bulk.

Sequencing used immunoSEQ multiplex PCR; TCRdb keeps in-frame clones, though not all of them. The table lists several thousand clones, less than 85% of them singletons, with approximately 9% in the top ten. The tumor samples were collected prior to definitive surgery or chemotherapy. The CDR3 is 13 amino acids. Trimming removed 5 bases at V and 2 bases at J, with 7 bases between. Germline V gene sequence: CDR1 SGHTA, CDR2 FQGNSA. A word on this clone: What it binds is unknown.

The sequence came from a human donor with high-grade serous ovarian cancer. Sequencing input: tumor tissue. The chain joins TRBV7-2 to TRBJ2-1; D not resolved. The CDR3 sequence is CASSPGTYNEQFF. The CDR3 region has the DNA TGTGCCAGCAGCCCGGGTACCTACAATGAGCAGTTCTTC.